This T cell receptor (beta chain) originates from a study of vaccination effects on CD4 cells after COVID-19. Study-level information: ViraFEST expansion of antigen-specific CD4+ T cells with viral peptide pools preceded sequencing. Following the second dose by a median of 72 days, the post-vaccine samples were obtained. Study results and limitations: Healthy vaccinees had only 1 of 255 vaccine-induced clones cross-react with common cold coronaviruses. Late in the post-vaccination period, infection-induced and vaccine-induced clones underwent marked clonal contraction.

Concerning this clone: The antigen is unknown.

With 6 bases clipped from V and 8 bases from J, the junction kept 6 bases outside the gene matches. Germline-derived CDR1 and CDR2 are SEHNR and FQNEAQ (reference sequence). The CDR3 is 14 residues long. Sequenced by immunoSEQ multiplex PCR; TCRdb stores in-frame clones only, minus some. The sample has approximately 74,000 clones, 73% seen once. A 10-day culture period preceded the isolation of CD4+ T cells. Of the BNT162b2 and mRNA-1273 vaccines, participants received two doses of one or the other. This clonotype was sampled from a human donor who received a COVID-19 vaccine. This chain joins TRBV7-9 and TRBJ2-1; 11 nucleotides match TRBD2. This material consisted of CD4+ T cells from PBMCs cultured without peptide, taken after COVID-19 vaccination. CDR3 region: CASREVAGGDEQFF. The DNA of the CDR3 is TGTGCCAGCAGGGAAGTAGCGGGGGGGGATGAGCAGTTCTTC.